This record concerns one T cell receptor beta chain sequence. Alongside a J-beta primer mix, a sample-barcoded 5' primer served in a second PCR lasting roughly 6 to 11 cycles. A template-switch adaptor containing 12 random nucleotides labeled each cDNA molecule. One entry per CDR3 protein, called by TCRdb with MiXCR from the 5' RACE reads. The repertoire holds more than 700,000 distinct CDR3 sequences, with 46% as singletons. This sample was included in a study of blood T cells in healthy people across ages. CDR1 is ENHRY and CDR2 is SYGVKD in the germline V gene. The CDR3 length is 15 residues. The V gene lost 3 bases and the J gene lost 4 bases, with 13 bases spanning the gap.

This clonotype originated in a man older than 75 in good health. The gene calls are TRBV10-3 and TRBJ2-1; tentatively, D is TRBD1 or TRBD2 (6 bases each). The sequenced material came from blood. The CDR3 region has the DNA TGTGCCATCAGTGATCTAGGGGGGCTATACAATGAGCAGTTCTTC. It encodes CAISDLGGLYNEQFF.